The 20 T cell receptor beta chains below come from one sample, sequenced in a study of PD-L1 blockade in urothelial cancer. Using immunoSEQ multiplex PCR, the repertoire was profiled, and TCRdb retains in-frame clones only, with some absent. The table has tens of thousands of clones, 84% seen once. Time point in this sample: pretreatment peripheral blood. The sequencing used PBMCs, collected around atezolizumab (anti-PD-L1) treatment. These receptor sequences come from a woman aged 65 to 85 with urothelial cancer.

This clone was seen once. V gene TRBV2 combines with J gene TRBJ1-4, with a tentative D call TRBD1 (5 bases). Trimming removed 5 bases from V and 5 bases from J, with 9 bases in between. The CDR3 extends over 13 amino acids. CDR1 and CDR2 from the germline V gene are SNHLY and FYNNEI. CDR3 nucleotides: TGTGCCAGCAGTTCCGGGGGGAATGAAAAACTGTTTTTT. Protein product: CASSSGGNEKLFF.

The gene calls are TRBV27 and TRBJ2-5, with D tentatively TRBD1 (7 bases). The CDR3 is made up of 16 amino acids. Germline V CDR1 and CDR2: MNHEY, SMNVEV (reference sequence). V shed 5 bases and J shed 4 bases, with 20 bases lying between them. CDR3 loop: CASSQSATRGRETQYF. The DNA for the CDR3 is TGTGCCAGCAGTCAGTCGGCGACTAGGGGGCGAGAGACCCAGTACTTC.

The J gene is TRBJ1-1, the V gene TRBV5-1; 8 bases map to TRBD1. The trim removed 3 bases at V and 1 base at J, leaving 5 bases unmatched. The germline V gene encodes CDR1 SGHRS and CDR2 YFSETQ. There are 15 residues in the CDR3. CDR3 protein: CASSSPDRANTEAFF. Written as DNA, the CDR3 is TGCGCCAGCAGCTCGCCGGACAGGGCGAACACTGAAGCTTTCTTT. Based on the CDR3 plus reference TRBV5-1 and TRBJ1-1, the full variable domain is KAGVTQTPRYLIKTRGQQVTLSCSPISGHRSVSWYQQTPGQGLQFLFEYFSETQRNKGNFPGRFSGRQFSNSRSEMNVSTLELGDSALYLCASSSPDRANTEAFFGQGTRLTVV.

This CDR3 is CASSLDRQGEAFF. The DNA of the CDR3 is TGTGCCAGCAGCTTGGATCGACAGGGTGAAGCTTTCTTT. The J gene is TRBJ1-1, the V gene TRBV7-9, with 7 bases lining up with TRBD1. V shed 3 bases and J 7 bases; nucleotides not matched to a gene: 5. The CDR3 loop spans 13 amino acids. Germline V gene lookup returns CDR1 SEHNR and CDR2 FQNEAQ (reference sequence).

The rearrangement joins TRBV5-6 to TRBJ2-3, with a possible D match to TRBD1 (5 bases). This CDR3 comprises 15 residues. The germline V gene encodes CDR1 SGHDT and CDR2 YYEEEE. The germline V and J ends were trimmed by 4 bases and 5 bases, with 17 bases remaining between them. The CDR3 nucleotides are TGTGCCAGCAGCCCCGACGGCAGGGCACGAGATACGCAGTATTTT. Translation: CASSPDGRARDTQYF.

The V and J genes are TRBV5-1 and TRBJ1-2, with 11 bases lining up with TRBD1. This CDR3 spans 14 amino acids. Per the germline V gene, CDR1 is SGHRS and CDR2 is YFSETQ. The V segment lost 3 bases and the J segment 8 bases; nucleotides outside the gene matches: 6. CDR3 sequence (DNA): TGCGCCAGCAGCTCCGGACAGGGGGCGATCGGCTACACCTTC. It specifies CASSSGQGAIGYTF.

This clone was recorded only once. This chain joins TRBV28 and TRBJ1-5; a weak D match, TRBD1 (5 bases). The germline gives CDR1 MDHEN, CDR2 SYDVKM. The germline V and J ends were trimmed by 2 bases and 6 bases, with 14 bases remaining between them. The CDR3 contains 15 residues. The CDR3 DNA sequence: TGTGCCAGCAGTTTAGCATCAGGGTTCAGTCAGCCCCAGCATTTT. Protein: CASSLASGFSQPQHF.

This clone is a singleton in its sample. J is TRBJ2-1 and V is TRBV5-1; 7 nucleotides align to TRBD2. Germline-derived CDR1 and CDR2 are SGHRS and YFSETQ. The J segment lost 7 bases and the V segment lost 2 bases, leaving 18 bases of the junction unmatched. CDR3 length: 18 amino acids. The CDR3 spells CASSFDGLGTLGRNEQFF. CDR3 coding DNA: TGCGCCAGCAGCTTCGACGGGTTGGGGACCCTCGGGAGGAATGAGCAGTTCTTC.

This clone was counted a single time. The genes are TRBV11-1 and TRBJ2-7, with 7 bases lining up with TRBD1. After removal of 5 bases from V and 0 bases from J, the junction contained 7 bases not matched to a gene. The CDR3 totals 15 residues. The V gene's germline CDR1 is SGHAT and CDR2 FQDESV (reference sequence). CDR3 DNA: TGTGCCAGCAGCCTAGACGGACAGGTCTCCTACGAGCAGTACTTC. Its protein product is CASSLDGQVSYEQYF.

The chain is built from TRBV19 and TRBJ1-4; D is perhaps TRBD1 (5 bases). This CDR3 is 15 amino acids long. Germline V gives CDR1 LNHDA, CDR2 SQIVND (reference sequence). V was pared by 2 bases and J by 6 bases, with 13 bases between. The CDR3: CASSIRQGLDEKLFF. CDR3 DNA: TGTGCCAGTAGTATACGGCAGGGACTGGATGAAAAACTGTTTTTT.

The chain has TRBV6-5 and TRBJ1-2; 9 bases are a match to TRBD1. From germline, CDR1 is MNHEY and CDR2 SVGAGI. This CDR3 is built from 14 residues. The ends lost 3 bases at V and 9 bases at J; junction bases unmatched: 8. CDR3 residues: CASSYGDRENSYTF. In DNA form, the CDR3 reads TGTGCCAGCAGTTATGGGGACAGGGAGAATAGCTACACCTTC.

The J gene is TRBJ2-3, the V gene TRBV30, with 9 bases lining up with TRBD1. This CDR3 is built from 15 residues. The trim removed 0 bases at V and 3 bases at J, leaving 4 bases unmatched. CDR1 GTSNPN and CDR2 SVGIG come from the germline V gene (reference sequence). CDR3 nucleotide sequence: TGTGCCTGGAGTGTGGGACAGGGTGGAACAGATACGCAGTATTTT. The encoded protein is CAWSVGQGGTDTQYF.

As DNA, the CDR3 is TGTGCCAGCAGGAGACAGGGGGCAGGCTCGGCTCAGCCCCAGCATTTT. It encodes CASRRQGAGSAQPQHF. The genes are TRBV28 and TRBJ1-5; TRBD1 aligns across 10 bases. Germline V lookup: CDR1 MDHEN, CDR2 SYDVKM. The junction had 11 bases not matched to a gene; V was cut back by 6 bases and J by 6 bases. CDR3 length: 16 amino acids. Full variable domain (missing parts from reference TRBV28 and TRBJ1-5): DVKVTQSSRYLVKRTGEKVFLECVQDMDHENMFWYRQDPGLGLRLIYFSYDVKMKEKGDIPEGYSVSREKKERFSLILESASTNQTSMYLCASRRQGAGSAQPQHFGDGTRLSIL.

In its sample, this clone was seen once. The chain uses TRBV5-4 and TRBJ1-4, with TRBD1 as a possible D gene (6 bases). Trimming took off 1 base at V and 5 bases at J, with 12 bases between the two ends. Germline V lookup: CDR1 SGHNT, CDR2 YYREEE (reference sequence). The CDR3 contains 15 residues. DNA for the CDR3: TGTGCCAGCAGCTTGAACAGGGCACTGAATGAAAAACTGTTTTTT. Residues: CASSLNRALNEKLFF.

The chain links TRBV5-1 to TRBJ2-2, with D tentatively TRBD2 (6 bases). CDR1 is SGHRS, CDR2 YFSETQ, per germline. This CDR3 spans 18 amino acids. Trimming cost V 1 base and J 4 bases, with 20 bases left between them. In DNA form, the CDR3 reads TGCGCCAGCAGCTTGTCACTAGGGACTTCGGGTGGCACCGGGGAGCTGTTTTTT. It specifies CASSLSLGTSGGTGELFF.

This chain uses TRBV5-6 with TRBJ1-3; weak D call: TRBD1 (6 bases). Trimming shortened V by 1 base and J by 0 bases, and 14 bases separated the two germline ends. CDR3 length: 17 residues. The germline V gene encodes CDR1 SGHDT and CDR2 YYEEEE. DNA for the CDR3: TGTGCCAGCAGCTTGAGGGGGACGGGAAGCTCTGGAAACACCATATATTTT. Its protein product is CASSLRGTGSSGNTIYF.

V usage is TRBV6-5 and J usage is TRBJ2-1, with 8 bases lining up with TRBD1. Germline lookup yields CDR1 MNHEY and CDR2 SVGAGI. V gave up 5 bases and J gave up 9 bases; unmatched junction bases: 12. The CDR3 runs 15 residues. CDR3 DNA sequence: TGTGCCAGCAGTCGAGCCGGGACAGGATCTAGTGAGCAGTTCTTC. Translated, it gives CASSRAGTGSSEQFF.

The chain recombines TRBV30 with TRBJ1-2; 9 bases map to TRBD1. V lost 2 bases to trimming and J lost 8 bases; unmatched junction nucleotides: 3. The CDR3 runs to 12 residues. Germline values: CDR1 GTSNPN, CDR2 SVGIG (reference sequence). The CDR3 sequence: CAWSTTGGGYTF. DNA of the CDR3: TGTGCCTGGAGTACGACAGGGGGAGGCTACACCTTC.

CDR3 amino acids: CAWSTGQGDGYTF. The CDR3 DNA reads as TGTGCCTGGAGTACCGGACAGGGGGATGGCTACACCTTC. V gene TRBV30 combines with J gene TRBJ1-2; the match to TRBD1 covers 10 bases. The CDR3 extends over 13 amino acids. V gave up 2 bases and J gave up 6 bases; unmatched junction bases: 3. In germline, CDR1 is GTSNPN, CDR2 SVGIG (reference sequence).

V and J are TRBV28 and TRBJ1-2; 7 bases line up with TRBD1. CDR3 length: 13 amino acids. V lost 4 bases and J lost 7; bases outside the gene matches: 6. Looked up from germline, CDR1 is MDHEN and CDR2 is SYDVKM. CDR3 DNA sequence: TGTGCCAGCAGTTCCACAGGGGTCCCTGGCTACACCTTC. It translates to CASSSTGVPGYTF.